This T cell receptor beta chain was captured by sequencing in a study of cytotoxic CD8 clonotypes in ibrutinib-treated CLL (dated by TCRdb to the early 2020s). For the wider study: The cohort was composed of under 12 relapsed/refractory and approximately 14 treatment-naive patients; IGHV unmutated status was identified in some 17 patients. Responses were partial in around 25 patients and complete in 2; after median approximately 69 months follow-up, around 15 stayed in remission and roughly twelve progressed. Samples at response were collected after a median of about 12 months of treatment, with a range of about 6 to 40 months. Samples averaged roughly 260,000 productive templates and 94,082 productive rearrangements. Of the roughly 86 people in the trial, approximately 28 had longitudinal samples available. Cryopreserved peripheral blood mononuclear cells were obtained prior to treatment, at the time of response, and at either disease progression or sustained remission. All remission and progressive disease samples were collected while patients were still receiving ibrutinib.

Explained via the paper, the time point label denotes: approximately 25 months on ibrutinib. For TCR beta library preparation, 2 to 2.5 micrograms of genomic DNA were isolated from cryopreserved PBMCs. Longitudinal blood samples from CLL patients on ibrutinib monotherapy underwent high-throughput TCR beta sequencing. The patients took part in an open-label, single-center phase 2 trial of ibrutinib monotherapy. This clone is categorized as medium-sized (0.01 to 0.1%). The antigen it recognizes is unknown. One base away there is no much larger clone; base qualities are not given. The goal of deep resolution MiSeq sequencing was a depth between 1 in 1 million and 1 in 200,000 T cells, and coverage averaged 10x per clonotype. TCR beta libraries were generated with the immunoSEQ hsTCRB Kit. The original pipeline was this. ImmunoSEQ Data Assistant and ImmunoSEQ Analyzer were used for data analysis, and V, D and J genes were assigned according to IMGT definitions. Clonality was computed as one minus normalized Shannon entropy of productive rearrangement frequencies, ranging from 0 to 1. Only overrepresented clonotypes making up at least 0.05% of each patient's repertoire were included in the public clonotype analysis. Repertoires from more than ten age-matched healthy donors in immuneACCESS were used as clonality controls. TCRdb limited this immuneACCESS table to in-frame rearrangements with V and J called. A share of clones is missing; checked studies link under half to unresolved V genes, and the rest is unexplained. V and J calls and clone size are given by that table; D and trimming were obtained from the DNA. For this sample the table gives 75,000 to 80,000 clones, of which approximately 87% were detected only once. More than 30% of the sample is in the top ten clones.

Here is what the overall study found, with its caveats: Sustained-remission and progressing patients did not have matched sampling times, and lymph node repertoires were not examined. Public clonotypes were rare and either contracted or stayed stable during treatment, and the rise in clonality at ibrutinib response reflected the expansion of private clonotypes. Baseline clonality was found to be higher than that of age-matched healthy donors and was strongly correlated with circulating CD8+ T-cell counts. An increase in clonality was observed at ibrutinib response, with clonality remaining stable during sustained remission and falling back toward baseline at progression.

The germline V gene (reference sequence) yields MNHEY for CDR1 and SMNVEV for CDR2. The junction shows trimming of 6 bases on V and 1 base on J, and the gene matches do not reach 10 bases of it. From cysteine to phenylalanine, the CDR3 is 17 amino acids long. The entry retains the CDR3 DNA only, 51 bases that are in frame from base 1. This clonotype was obtained from a human donor with chronic lymphocytic leukemia. The chain uses TRBV27 and TRBJ1-5, and 9 junction bases match TRBD1. The specimen was PBMCs, collected after 24 months of ibrutinib treatment. The CDR3 protein sequence reads: CASSRNTGGKSNQPQHF. The DNA is as follows: TGTGCCAGCAGCCGTAATACAGGGGGCAAAAGCAATCAGCCCCAGCATTTT.